Below are 2 T cell receptor beta chains sequenced from a single sample in a study of cytomegalovirus exposure and HLA in healthy donors. A multiplex PCR was run with 60 Vbeta primers and 13 Jbeta primers. Only in-frame clones appear in the TCRdb table, and some are missing; sequencing was by immunoSEQ multiplex PCR. Of 150,000 to 250,000 clones in the sample, 82% are singletons; the top ten hold 0.098%. Specimen: PBMCs. The receptors were gathered from a boy between 2 and 10 years old in good health and CMV-seronegative.

As for this clone: Other DNA sequences in this specimen translate into the identical CDR3. The chain links TRBV7-9 to TRBJ2-7; perhaps TRBD1 as D (6 bases). Germline assignment: CDR1 SEHNR and CDR2 FQNEAQ (reference sequence). V lost 4 bases and J lost 0, with 10 bases in between. CDR3 length: 14 amino acids. For the CDR3, the DNA is TGTGCCAGCAGCTCTGACAGGAGCTCCTACGAGCAGTACTTC. Translation: CASSSDRSSYEQYF.

This clone appeared once. The chain combines TRBV25-1 with TRBJ2-3; D is ambiguous. The ends were cut back, 3 bases at V and 0 bases at J, with 7 bases in the middle. The CDR3 runs to 14 residues. The germline gives CDR1 MGHDK, CDR2 SYGVNS. The CDR3 region is CASSDMRSTDTQYF. The CDR3 DNA reads TGTGCCAGCAGTGATATGAGGAGCACAGATACGCAGTATTTT. The full variable domain, completed using reference TRBV25-1 and TRBJ2-3, is EADIYQTPRYLVIGTGKKITLECSQTMGHDKMYWYQQDPGMELHLIHYSYGVNSTEKGDLSSESTVSRIRTEHFPLTLESARPSHTSQYLCASSDMRSTDTQYFGPGTRLTVL.